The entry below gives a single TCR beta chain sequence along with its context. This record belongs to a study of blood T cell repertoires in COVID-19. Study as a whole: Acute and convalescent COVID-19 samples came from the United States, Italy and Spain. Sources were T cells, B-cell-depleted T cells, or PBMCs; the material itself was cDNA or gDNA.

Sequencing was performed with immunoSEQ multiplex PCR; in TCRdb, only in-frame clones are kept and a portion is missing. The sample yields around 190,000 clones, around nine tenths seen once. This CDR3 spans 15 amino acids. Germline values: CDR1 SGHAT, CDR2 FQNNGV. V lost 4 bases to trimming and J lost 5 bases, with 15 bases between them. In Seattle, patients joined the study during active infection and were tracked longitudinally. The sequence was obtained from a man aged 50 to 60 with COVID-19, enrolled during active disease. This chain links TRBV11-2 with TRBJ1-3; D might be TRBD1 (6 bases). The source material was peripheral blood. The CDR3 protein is CASSSNGGARNTIYF. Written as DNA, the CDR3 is TGTGCCAGCAGCTCCAATGGGGGGGCAAGAAACACCATATATTTT. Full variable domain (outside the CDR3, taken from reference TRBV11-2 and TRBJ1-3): EAGVAQSPRYKIIEKRQSVAFWCNPISGHATLYWYQQILGQGPKLLIQFQNNGVVDDSQLPKDRFSAERLKGVDSTLKIQPAKLEDSAVYLCASSSNGGARNTIYFGEGSWLTVV.